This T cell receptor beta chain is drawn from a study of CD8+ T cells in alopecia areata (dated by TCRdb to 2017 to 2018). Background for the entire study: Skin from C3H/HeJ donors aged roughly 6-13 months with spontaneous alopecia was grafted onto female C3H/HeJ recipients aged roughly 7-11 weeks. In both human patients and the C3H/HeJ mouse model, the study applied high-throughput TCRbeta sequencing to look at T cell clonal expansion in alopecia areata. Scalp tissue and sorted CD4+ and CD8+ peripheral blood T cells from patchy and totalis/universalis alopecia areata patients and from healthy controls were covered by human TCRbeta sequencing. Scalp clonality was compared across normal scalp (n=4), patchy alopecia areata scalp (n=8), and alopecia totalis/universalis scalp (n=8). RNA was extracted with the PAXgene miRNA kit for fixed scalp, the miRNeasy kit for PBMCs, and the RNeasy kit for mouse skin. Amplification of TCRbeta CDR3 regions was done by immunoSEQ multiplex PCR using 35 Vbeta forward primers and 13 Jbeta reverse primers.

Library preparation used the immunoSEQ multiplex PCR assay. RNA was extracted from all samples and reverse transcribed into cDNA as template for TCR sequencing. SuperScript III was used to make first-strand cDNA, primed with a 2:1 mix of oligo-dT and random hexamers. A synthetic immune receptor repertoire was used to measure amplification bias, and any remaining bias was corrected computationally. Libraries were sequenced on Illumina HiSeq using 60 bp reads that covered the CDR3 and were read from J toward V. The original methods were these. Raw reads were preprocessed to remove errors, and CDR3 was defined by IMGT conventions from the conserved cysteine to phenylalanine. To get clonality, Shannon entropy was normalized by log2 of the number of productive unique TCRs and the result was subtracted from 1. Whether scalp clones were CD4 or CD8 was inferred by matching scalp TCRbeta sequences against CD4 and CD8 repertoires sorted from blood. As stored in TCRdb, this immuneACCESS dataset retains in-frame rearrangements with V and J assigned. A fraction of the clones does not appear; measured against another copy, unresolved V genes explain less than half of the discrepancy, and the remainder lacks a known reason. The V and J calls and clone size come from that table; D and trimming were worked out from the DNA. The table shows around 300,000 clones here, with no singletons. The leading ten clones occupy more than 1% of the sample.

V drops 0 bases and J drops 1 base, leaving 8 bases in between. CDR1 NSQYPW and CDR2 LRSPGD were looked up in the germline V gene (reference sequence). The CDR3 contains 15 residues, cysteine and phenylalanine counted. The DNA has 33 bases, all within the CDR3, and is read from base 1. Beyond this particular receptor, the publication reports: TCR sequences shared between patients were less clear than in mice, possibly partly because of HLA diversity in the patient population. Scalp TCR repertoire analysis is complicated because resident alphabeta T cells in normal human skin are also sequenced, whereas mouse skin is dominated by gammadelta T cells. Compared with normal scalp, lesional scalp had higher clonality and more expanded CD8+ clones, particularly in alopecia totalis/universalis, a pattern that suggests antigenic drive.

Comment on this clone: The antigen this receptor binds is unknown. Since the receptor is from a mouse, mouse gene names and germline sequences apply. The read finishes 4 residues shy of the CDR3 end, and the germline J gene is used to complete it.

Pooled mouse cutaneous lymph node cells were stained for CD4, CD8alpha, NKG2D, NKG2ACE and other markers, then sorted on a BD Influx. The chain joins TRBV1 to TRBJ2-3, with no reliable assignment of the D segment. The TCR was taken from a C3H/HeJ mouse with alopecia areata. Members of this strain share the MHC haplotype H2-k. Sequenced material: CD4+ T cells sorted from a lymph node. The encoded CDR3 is CTCSADRFGAETLYF. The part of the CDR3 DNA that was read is TGCACCTGCAGTGCAGACAGGTTCGGTGCAGAA.